This note documents a single T cell receptor beta chain sequence. Building the TCR beta libraries relied on iRepertoire HTBI primers, and CDR3 regions underwent Arm-PCR. TCRdb ran MiXCR on the multiplex PCR reads and lists one entry per CDR3 protein. The sample holds a few hundred thousand distinct CDR3 sequences, under 25% seen once. This CDR3 spans 13 amino acids. The germline CDR1 and CDR2 sequences are SQVTM and ANQGSEA. The V and J ends lost 3 bases and 6 bases, in that order; junction bases with no gene match: 7. The data belong to a study of regulatory T cells in long-lasting Graves disease. The time point was: persistent/refractory GD, antithyroid drugs over 5 years with positive TRAb. The TCR library used RNA extracted from PBMCs.

J is TRBJ1-2 and V is TRBV29-1; 7 nucleotides line up with TRBD1. This clonotype was sampled from a female donor with Graves disease. Sequencing used peripheral blood mononuclear cells (PBMCs), obtained when the disease was refractory, from a patient treated with antithyroid drugs. Here the CDR3 reads CSVEAQGLNGYTF. The DNA of the CDR3 is TGCAGCGTTGAGGCACAGGGGTTAAATGGCTACACCTTC.